This is a list of T cell receptor beta chains from one sample in a study of blood T cell repertoires in COVID-19. Measured with immunoSEQ multiplex PCR; TCRdb has only the in-frame clones, and not every one. The sample records 150,000 to 200,000 clones, around 82% being singletons. Input material: peripheral blood. The source of these receptors is a woman in her thirties or forties with COVID-19, enrolled during active disease. CDR3s include the opening cysteine and the closing phenylalanine or tryptophan. D genes are given only for firm matches. A clone size is listed for some rows: how often the clone was seen (once, few, many), or a class if it is expanded.

J	D	V	size	CDR3	DNA
TRBJ1-1	TRBD1	TRBV9	NA	CASSPGTENTEAFF	TGTGCCAGCAGCCCTGGGACAGAGAACACTGAAGCTTTCTTT
TRBJ1-1	TRBD1	TRBV14	NA	CASSRGQVLEAFF	TGTGCCAGCAGCCGGGGACAGGTCCTCGAAGCTTTCTTT
TRBJ2-5	NA	TRBV11-3	NA	CASSLGASVEETQYF	TGTGCCAGCAGCTTAGGGGCTAGCGTCGAGGAGACCCAGTACTTC
TRBJ2-3	NA	TRBV7-3	few	CASSFRGAVTDTQYF	TGTGCCAGCAGCTTCAGGGGAGCGGTGACAGATACGCAGTATTTT
TRBJ1-5	NA	TRBV6-6	NA	CASSDTGNQPQHF	TGTGCCAGCAGTGATACAGGGAATCAGCCCCAGCATTTT
TRBJ2-3	NA	TRBV14	few	CASSPGDRTDTQYF	TGTGCCAGCAGCCCGGGGGACCGCACAGATACGCAGTATTTT
TRBJ1-1	TRBD1	TRBV4-1	once	CASSQGDRGRTEAFF	TGCGCCAGCAGCCAGGGGGACAGGGGGAGAACAGAAGCTTTCTTT
TRBJ1-2	NA	TRBV3-1/TRBV3-2	NA	CASSQSSSGGYTF	TGTGCCAGCAGCCAATCGTCGTCGGGTGGCTACACCTTC
TRBJ1-2	NA	TRBV7-8	NA	CASSWEATNGYTF	TGTGCCAGCAGCTGGGAGGCCACTAATGGCTACACCTTC
TRBJ2-7	TRBD1	TRBV6-5	NA	CASSYSSGTGAYEQYF	TGTGCCAGCAGTTACTCTTCGGGGACAGGGGCCTACGAGCAGTACTTC
TRBJ2-4	NA	TRBV9	once	CASSVAGSGNIQYF	TGTGCCAGCAGCGTAGCGGGTTCTGGAAACATTCAGTACTTC
TRBJ2-1	TRBD1	TRBV10-1	few	CASSGGTAPSDEQFF	TGCGCCAGCAGTGGAGGGACAGCACCGTCCGATGAGCAGTTCTTC
TRBJ1-1	NA	TRBV29-1	NA	CSLSSGLNTEAFF	TGCAGCCTCTCCTCAGGATTGAACACTGAAGCTTTCTTT
TRBJ1-5	NA	TRBV19	once	CASSRVAQPQHF	TGTGCCAGTAGCAGGGTGGCTCAGCCCCAGCATTTT
TRBJ2-5	NA	TRBV15	NA	CATSRDLTSQETQYF	TGTGCCACCAGCAGAGATCTTACGAGCCAAGAGACCCAGTACTTC
TRBJ1-1	TRBD1	TRBV10-3	NA	CAISAPGQGNTEAFF	TGTGCCATCAGTGCACCGGGACAGGGGAACACTGAAGCTTTCTTT
TRBJ2-3	TRBD2	TRBV28	NA	CASRTSETLYTDTQYF	TGTGCCAGCAGAACTAGCGAAACCTTATACACAGATACGCAGTATTTT
TRBJ2-1	NA	TRBV10-2	NA	CASSSGVEQFF	TGCGCCAGCAGCTCCGGGGTTGAGCAGTTCTTC
TRBJ1-1	NA	TRBV30	few	CAWSSPQRAFF	TGTGCCTGGAGTTCCCCCCAGCGAGCTTTCTTT
TRBJ1-2	NA	TRBV9	NA	CASSAPTGSANYGYTF	TGTGCCAGCAGCGCGCCCACAGGGTCGGCTAACTATGGCTACACCTTC
TRBJ2-5	NA	TRBV28	NA	CASSFLRPLQETQYF	TGTGCCAGCAGTTTTTTGCGTCCCCTCCAAGAGACCCAGTACTTC
TRBJ2-5	NA	TRBV18	NA	CASSPVREETQYF	TGTGCCAGCTCACCAGTCCGAGAAGAGACCCAGTACTTC
TRBJ1-5	NA	TRBV18	NA	CASSPSPSKPQHF	TGTGCCAGCTCACCGTCACCCTCTAAGCCCCAGCATTTT
TRBJ2-3	TRBD2	TRBV5-1	NA	CASSLGGLASADTQYF	TGCGCCAGCAGCTTGGGTGGACTAGCGTCGGCAGATACGCAGTATTTT
TRBJ2-3	TRBD2	TRBV28	NA	CASRPGGASDTQYF	TGTGCCAGCCGCCCGGGGGGAGCCTCAGATACGCAGTATTTT
TRBJ2-2	NA	TRBV3-1/TRBV3-2	NA	CASSQVRGPGGELFF	TGTGCCAGCAGCCAAGTCAGGGGTCCGGGCGGGGAGCTGTTTTTT
TRBJ2-3	TRBD1	TRBV7-9	NA	CASGRTGDTDTQYF	TGTGCCAGCGGGCGGACAGGGGACACAGATACGCAGTATTTT
TRBJ2-3	TRBD1	TRBV7-9	NA	CASTIVQGAVDTQYF	TGTGCCAGCACCATTGTACAGGGGGCTGTAGATACGCAGTATTTT
TRBJ1-4	TRBD1	TRBV5-5	NA	CASRTGPDPNEKLFF	TGTGCCAGCCGGACAGGACCCGATCCTAATGAAAAACTGTTTTTT
TRBJ2-2	NA	TRBV27	NA	CASSLSPTGELFF	TGTGCCAGCAGTTTGAGTCCGACCGGGGAGCTGTTTTTT
TRBJ1-5	NA	TRBV5-8	once	CASSPMRVGNQPQHF	TGTGCCAGCAGCCCAATGAGGGTGGGCAATCAGCCCCAGCATTTT
TRBJ2-5	TRBD2	TRBV7-6	NA	CASSAGTSGGALETQYF	TGTGCCAGCAGCGCCGGGACTAGCGGGGGGGCCCTAGAGACCCAGTACTTC
TRBJ2-1	TRBD2	TRBV27	many	CASSLSASGRNEQFF	TGTGCCAGCAGTTTATCTGCTAGCGGGAGGAATGAGCAGTTCTTC
TRBJ1-5	NA	TRBV19	once	CASSGLGVNQPQHF	TGTGCCAGTAGTGGACTTGGTGTTAATCAGCCCCAGCATTTT
TRBJ2-1	TRBD2	TRBV7-9	NA	CASSPLGTSGSVNHEKQFF	TGTGCCAGCAGCCCTTTGGGGACTAGCGGGAGTGTCAACCATGAGAAGCAGTTCTTC
TRBJ2-3	TRBD1	TRBV9	NA	CASSRGQGGTDTQYF	TGTGCCAGCAGCAGAGGACAGGGGGGCACAGATACGCAGTATTTT
TRBJ2-5	TRBD1	TRBV9	NA	CASSGGQGTQETQYF	TGTGCCAGCAGCGGGGGACAGGGCACCCAAGAGACCCAGTACTTC
TRBJ2-5	NA	TRBV12-3/TRBV12-4	once	CASTQDRRLQYF	TGTGCCAGCACCCAAGACAGACGGCTCCAGTACTTC
TRBJ1-2	TRBD1	TRBV19	NA	CASNYPRTGNGYTF	TGTGCCAGCAATTACCCGAGGACAGGGAATGGCTACACCTTC
TRBJ1-1	NA	TRBV7-9	NA	CASSSTGYEAFF	TGTGCCAGCAGCTCTACAGGGTATGAAGCTTTCTTT
TRBJ2-5	NA	TRBV28	NA	CASSLGTWTNQETQYF	TGTGCCAGCAGTTTAGGAACCTGGACTAACCAAGAGACCCAGTACTTC
TRBJ2-1	TRBD2	TRBV5-4	few	CASSRGGARDNEQFF	TGTGCCAGCAGTCGCGGGGGGGCCAGGGACAATGAGCAGTTCTTC
TRBJ2-1	TRBD1	TRBV5-4	NA	CASSPSGQGGEQFF	TGTGCCAGCAGCCCGTCGGGACAGGGGGGCGAGCAGTTCTTC
TRBJ2-1	NA	TRBV11-2	once	CASSSSGAWGNEQFF	TGTGCCAGCAGCTCGAGTGGGGCCTGGGGCAATGAGCAGTTCTTC
TRBJ2-3	TRBD1	TRBV5-1	NA	CASSLWDRSTDTQYF	TGCGCCAGCAGCTTGTGGGACAGATCCACAGATACGCAGTATTTT